A single sample gave rise to the 3 T cell receptor beta chains below, sequenced in a study of CD8 T cells in ankylosing spondylitis. Broader study findings: A TCR beta motif of several highly homologous variants seemed to mark ankylosing spondylitis blood.

Their specific antigens are unknown. TCRdb reprocessed the 5' RACE reads via MiXCR and lists one record per CDR3 protein. Found here are under 150,000 distinct CDR3 sequences, 17% of them singletons; the top ten hold roughly 30%. Material: blood, either unsorted or a sorted T cell fraction (not recorded which). These receptor sequences come from a male donor with ankylosing spondylitis.

This clonotype was observed a handful of times. J is TRBJ1-1 and V is TRBV29-1, with 9 bases that match TRBD1. J was trimmed by 6 bases and V by 6 bases; bases with no gene match: 8. The germline V gene has CDR1 SQVTM and CDR2 ANQGSEA. This CDR3 is 13 amino acids long. The CDR3 protein is CSVTQGAKAEAFF. The CDR3 DNA reads as TGCAGCGTGACACAGGGGGCTAAGGCTGAAGCTTTCTTT.

This clonotype was counted once. This chain connects TRBV12-3 or TRBV12-4 to TRBJ2-1; TRBD2 matches 8 bases. Germline trimming cut 6 bases from V and 5 bases from J; bases unmatched to any gene: 3. CDR3 length: 13 amino acids. In nucleotides, the CDR3 is TGTGCCAGCAGAATTAGCGGGAACAATGAGCAGTTCTTC. Its translation is CASRISGNNEQFF.

This clonotype was detected a few times. One end of the junction is discordant with germline, which a read error may explain. Here the CDR3 DNA reads TGCAGTGCTGGAGAGCGGGAGTCATACAATGAGCAGTTCTTC. Residues: CSAGERESYNEQFF. V and J are TRBV20-1 and TRBJ2-1; 8 bases map to TRBD2. CDR1 is DFQATT and CDR2 is SNEGSKA in the germline V gene (reference sequence). CDR3 length: 14 amino acids.